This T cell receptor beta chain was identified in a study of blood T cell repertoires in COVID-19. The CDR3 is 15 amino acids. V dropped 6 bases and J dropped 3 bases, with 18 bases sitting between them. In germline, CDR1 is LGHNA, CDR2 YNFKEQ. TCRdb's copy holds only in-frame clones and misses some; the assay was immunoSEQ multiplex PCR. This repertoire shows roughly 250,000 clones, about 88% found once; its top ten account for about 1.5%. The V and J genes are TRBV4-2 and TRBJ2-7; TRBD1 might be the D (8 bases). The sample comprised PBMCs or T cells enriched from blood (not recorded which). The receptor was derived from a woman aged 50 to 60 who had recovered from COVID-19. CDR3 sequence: CASSRTTGEGYEQYF. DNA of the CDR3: TGTGCCAGCAGTCGAACGACAGGGGAGGGCTACGAGCAGTACTTC.